This T cell receptor (beta chain) was captured in a study of T cells after yellow fever vaccination. This clonotype was counted between two and nine times. TCRdb analysed the 5' RACE reads with MiXCR anew, one entry per CDR3 protein. The sample has 400,000 to 450,000 distinct CDR3 sequences; around 20% are singletons. This CDR3 region has 13 residues. The ends lost 5 bases at V and 5 bases at J; junction bases unmatched: 2. Germline values: CDR1 SGHVS, CDR2 FNYEAQ. This sample comprised PBMCs, obtained before the yellow fever booster vaccination. The clonotype was recovered from a man in his late teens or twenties who received the YFV17D yellow fever vaccine. This chain links TRBV7-6 with TRBJ1-5; TRBD1 matches 8 bases. CDR3 sequence reads: CASSTDRDQPQHF. As DNA, the CDR3 is TGTGCCAGCAGCACGGACAGGGATCAGCCCCAGCATTTT.